This T cell receptor beta chain derives from a study of cytomegalovirus exposure and HLA in healthy donors. Overall study findings and caveats: Later, TCR association rates were found to vary by HLA locus, highest for DRB1 and lowest for HLA-C. Other equally common chains were less clonally expanded than HLA-associated TCR beta chains, a later analysis showed.

The CDR3 spans 18 residues. The V gene's germline CDR1 is SGHRS and CDR2 YFSETQ. Trimming took 6 bases from V and 7 from J; bases not matched to a gene: 22. With regard to this clone: The antigen remains undetermined.

PCR amplification relied on 60 Vbeta primers (plus 13 Jbeta primers). Under the authors' procedure: A later analysis tallied roughly 77 million unique TCR beta chains, roughly 11 million of them shared. Clones were sequenced by immunoSEQ multiplex PCR, and TCRdb holds only the in-frame ones, with some missing. The DNA gave D and trimming, while V, J and clone size come from that table. Among some 130,000 clones, roughly 80% were seen once, and the ten largest hold around 3%. Sequenced: PBMCs. The clonotype was recovered from a middle-aged man in good health and CMV-seronegative. This chain joins TRBV5-1 and TRBJ1-2; 9 bases are a match to TRBD1. The CDR3 protein is CASTADVLRDRALSGYTF. DNA of the CDR3: TGCGCCAGCACCGCGGACGTGTTAAGGGACAGGGCCCTATCTGGCTACACCTTC.